The present T cell receptor (beta chain) was sequenced within a study of blood T cell repertoires in COVID-19. On the study more broadly: Samples taken during acute and convalescent COVID-19 were collected in the United States, Italy and Spain. In each case, the material was cDNA or gDNA derived from T cells, B-cell-depleted T cells, or PBMCs.

Looked up from germline, CDR1 is MNHEY and CDR2 is SVGAGI. This CDR3 is 15 amino acids long. After removal of 5 bases from V and 9 bases from J, the junction contained 9 bases not matched to a gene. Original methodology: Amplifying reference gene primers gave estimates of nucleated cell counts. The protocol was immunoSEQ multiplex PCR, while the TCRdb copy is restricted to in-frame clones and leaves out a portion. V, J and clone size are taken as reported in that table, and D and trimming were inferred from the DNA itself. The sample records tens of thousands of clones, approximately 85% being singletons.

This clonotype was obtained from a human donor in a cohort sampled during active COVID-19. The sequenced sample was peripheral blood. The chain joins TRBV6-5 to TRBJ1-6, with 8 bases identical to TRBD1. Here the CDR3 DNA reads TGTGCCAGCAGTCAAACAACAGGGGGGACTTCACCCCTCCACTTT. It translates to CASSQTTGGTSPLHF.